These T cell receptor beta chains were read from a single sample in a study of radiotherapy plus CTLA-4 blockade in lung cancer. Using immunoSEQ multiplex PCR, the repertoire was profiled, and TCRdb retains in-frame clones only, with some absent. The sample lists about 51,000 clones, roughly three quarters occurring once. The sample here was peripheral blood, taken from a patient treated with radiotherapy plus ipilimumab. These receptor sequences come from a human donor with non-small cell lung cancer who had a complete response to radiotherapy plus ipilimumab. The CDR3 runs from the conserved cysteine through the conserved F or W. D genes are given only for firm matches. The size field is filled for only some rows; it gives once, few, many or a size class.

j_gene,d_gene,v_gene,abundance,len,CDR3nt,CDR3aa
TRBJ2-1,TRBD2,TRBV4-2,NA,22,TGTGCCAGCAGCCAGATACAGGAAGCAGGGACTAGCGGGTGGCTCATCTCCAATGAGCAGTTCTTC,CASSQIQEAGTSGWLISNEQFF
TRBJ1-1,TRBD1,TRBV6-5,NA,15,TGTGCCAGCAGTTACAGGAACAGGGGTGGCACTGAAGCTTTCTTT,CASSYRNRGGTEAFF
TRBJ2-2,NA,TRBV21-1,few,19,TGTGCCAGCAGCACCCGGTTGGATAGCGGGAGGGCAAACACCGGGGAGCTGTTTTTT,CASSTRLDSGRANTGELFF
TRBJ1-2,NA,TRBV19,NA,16,TGTGCCAGTAGTATCGCCCTCTCCCCACTCCCCAATGGCTACACCTTC,CASSIALSPLPNGYTF
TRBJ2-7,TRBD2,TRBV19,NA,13,TGTGCCAGTAGTAGGGGAGGGCCCTACGAGCAGTACTTC,CASSRGGPYEQYF
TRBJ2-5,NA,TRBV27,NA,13,TGTGCCACCGGGGTTGGGGTGTGGGAGACCCAGTACTTC,CATGVGVWETQYF
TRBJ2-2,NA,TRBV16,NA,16,TGTGCCAGCAGCCCCCAGGGAGGTTTGAACACCGGGGAGCTGTTTTTT,CASSPQGGLNTGELFF
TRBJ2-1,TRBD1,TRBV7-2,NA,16,TGTGCCAGCAGCTCTGGACAGGGCCCTTCCTACAATGAGCAGTTCTTC,CASSSGQGPSYNEQFF
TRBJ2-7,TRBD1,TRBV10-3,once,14,TGTGCCATCAGCCCCCGGGACAGCCCCTACGAGCAGTACTTC,CAISPRDSPYEQYF
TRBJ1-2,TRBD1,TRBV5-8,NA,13,TGTGCCAGCAGGGGCAGGGGGCAGGTTGGCTACACCTTC,CASRGRGQVGYTF
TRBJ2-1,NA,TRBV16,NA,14,TGTGCCAGCAGCCCCACTGGCTCCTACAATGAGCAGTTCTTC,CASSPTGSYNEQFF
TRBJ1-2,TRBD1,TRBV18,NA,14,TGTGCCAGCTCACCACCCGGCGGACAGGGAGGCTACACCTTC,CASSPPGGQGGYTF
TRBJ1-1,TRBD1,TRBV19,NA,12,TGTGCCAGTAGGGGGACAGGGTTGAAAGCTTTCTTT,CASRGTGLKAFF
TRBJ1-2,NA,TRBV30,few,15,TGTGCCTGGACCCCTTGGGGGACTTACAACTATGGCTACACCTTC,CAWTPWGTYNYGYTF
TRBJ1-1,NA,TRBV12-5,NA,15,TGTGCTAGTGGTTTGGCCCGCGCGTCGGGCACTGAAGCTTTCTTT,CASGLARASGTEAFF